This record looks at one TCR beta chain sequence and its context. Its antigen target is currently unknown. No base-level quality is on record; no much larger clone is a single base apart. Collaborating institutions collected whole blood in K2EDTA tubes following their own protocols. For TCRbeta analysis, collaborators shipped samples in one of three forms: frozen whole blood, isolated PBMCs, or DNA extracted from either of those sample types. These data belong to a study of blood T cell repertoires in COVID-19 (dated by TCRdb to about 2020). For the wider study: Samples from collaborators originated in the United States, Italy and Spain and spanned both the acute and convalescent phases of COVID-19. The prospective study material was composed of cDNA or gDNA derived from T cells, B-cell-depleted T cells, or PBMCs. Subjects who had been exposed to COVID-19, were actively infected with it, or had recovered from it provided the deeply sampled blood TCRbeta repertoires that made up the dataset. The repertoires were released in a freely available public database intended as a resource for research on the immune response to SARS-CoV-2. Samples came from the ongoing ImmuneRACE study (first 160 participants) plus 1,254 subjects from 6 global collaborators. A de-identified subject ID, COVID-19 status, age in years and sex were almost always included in the sample metadata. HLA class I and class II types, where available, came from metadata supplied by the sample provider rather than from assay-based typing.

The paper as a whole reports these results and caveats: Clinical and demographic metadata were provided uncurated, with the amount varying by source and participant.

TCRbeta CDR3 regions were amplified from genomic DNA using the immunoSEQ Assay, a bias-controlled multiplex PCR. Turning to the authors' computational methods: Nucleated cell counts per sample were estimated from amplification of reference gene primers within the assay. To quantify the absolute abundance of each unique TCRbeta CDR3 rearrangement, sequence reads were collapsed and filtered. Productive Simpson clonality was computed per sample as the square root of Simpson's diversity index over productive rearrangements. Drawn from immuneACCESS, this table holds only the in-frame rearrangements with V and J called that TCRdb kept. Clones are partly lost; checked studies trace under half to an unresolved V gene and leave the rest unexplained. V and J calls and clone size come straight from that table; D and trimming were deduced from the DNA. The sample includes 70,000 or so clones, with over 85% observed a single time. 8% to 10% of the sample lies in the top ten.

The CDR3 goes from the cysteine to the phenylalanine over 15 residues. The CDR3 DNA has 45 bases and is translated from base 1. V ends up 3 bases short and J 8 bases short, with an unmatched junction base count of 9. From the germline V gene (reference sequence), CDR1 is PRHDT and CDR2 is FYEKMQ. The sample comprised peripheral blood. The TCR sequence derives from a human donor in a cohort sampled during active COVID-19. The V gene is TRBV13 and the J gene is TRBJ2-1; TRBD2 matches 8 bases in the middle. The CDR3 here reads CASSFRISGIDEQFF. The DNA reads as follows: TGTGCCAGCAGCTTTCGGATTAGCGGGATCGATGAGCAGTTCTTC.